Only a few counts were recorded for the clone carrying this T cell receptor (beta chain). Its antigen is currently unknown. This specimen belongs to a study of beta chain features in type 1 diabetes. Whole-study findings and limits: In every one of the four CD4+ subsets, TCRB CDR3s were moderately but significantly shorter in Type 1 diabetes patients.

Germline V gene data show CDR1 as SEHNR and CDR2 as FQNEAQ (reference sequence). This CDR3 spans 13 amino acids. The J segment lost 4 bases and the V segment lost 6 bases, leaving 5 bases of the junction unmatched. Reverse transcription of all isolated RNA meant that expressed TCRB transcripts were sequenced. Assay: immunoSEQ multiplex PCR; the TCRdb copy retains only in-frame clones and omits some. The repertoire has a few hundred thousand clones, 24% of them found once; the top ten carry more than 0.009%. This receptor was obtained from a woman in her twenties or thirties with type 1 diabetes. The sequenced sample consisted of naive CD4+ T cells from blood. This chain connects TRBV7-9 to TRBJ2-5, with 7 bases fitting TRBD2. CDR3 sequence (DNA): TGTGCCAGCAGGACGCGGGAGTCAGAGACCCAGTACTTC. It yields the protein CASRTRESETQYF.